This record concerns one TCR beta chain sequence. What it recognizes is unknown. This specimen belongs to a study of Ad26.COV2.S vaccination and SARS-CoV-2 variants. The table came from immunoSEQ multiplex PCR; TCRdb's copy has only in-frame clones and leaves some out. Of roughly 180,000 clones in the sample, 87% are singletons; the top ten hold 5.9%. Study-level results: Researchers reported similar non-spike TCR breadth in vaccine and placebo recipients. Vaccinated individuals (as opposed to placebo recipients) had higher spike-specific TCR breadth.

The length of the CDR3 is 15 residues. V shed 7 bases, J shed 2 bases, and the junction held 8 bases outside the gene matches. The germline CDR1 and CDR2 sequences are LNHDA and SQIVND (reference sequence). This TCR derives from a human donor who had recovered from COVID-19. The rearrangement joins TRBV19 to TRBJ1-5; 7 positions match TRBD1. Specimen: peripheral blood, collected after recovery from COVID-19. The CDR3 loop is CASTHTGVGNQPQHF. The CDR3 DNA is TGTGCCAGTACCCATACAGGGGTCGGCAATCAGCCCCAGCATTTT.